The 5 T cell receptor beta chains below come from one sample, sequenced in a study of cytomegalovirus exposure and HLA in healthy donors. Produced via immunoSEQ multiplex PCR; TCRdb's table is partial and in-frame only. The sample lists about 280,000 clones, roughly 90% occurring once. The sample taken for sequencing was PBMCs. The receptors here all came from a woman under 30 in good health and CMV-seronegative.

The chain links TRBV11-3 to TRBJ1-1; 10 bases are shared with TRBD1. Germline V lookup: CDR1 SGHNT, CDR2 YENEEA. CDR3 length equals 14 residues. With V trimmed by 4 bases and J by 4 bases, 3 bases remained unmatched. The CDR3 DNA sequence: TGTGCCAGCAGCTCGGGACAGGGGAGCACTGAAGCTTTCTTT. It translates to CASSSGQGSTEAFF.

This clone was picked up a small number of times. Other DNA sequences in this sample translate to the same CDR3. The genes are TRBV19 and TRBJ1-5, with TRBD1 matching 12 bases. Germline trimming cut 3 bases from V and 7 bases from J; bases unmatched to any gene: 7. The length of the CDR3 is 16 residues. From germline, CDR1 is LNHDA and CDR2 SQIVND (reference sequence). The CDR3 protein is CASSIPGQGARQPQHF. The CDR3 region has the DNA TGTGCCAGTAGTATTCCGGGACAGGGGGCACGGCAGCCCCAGCATTTT.

This chain uses TRBV6-5 with TRBJ2-7; D is perhaps TRBD1 (6 bases). Germline CDR1 MNHEY, CDR2 SVGAGI. V lost 6 bases, J lost 3 bases, and 18 bases lay in between. The CDR3 consists of 15 residues. In DNA form, the CDR3 reads TGTGCCAGCAGCCCCACGTACAGGGCACACTACGAGCAGTACTTC. Protein: CASSPTYRAHYEQYF.

The rearrangement uses TRBV7-2 and TRBJ2-1; 10 bases line up with TRBD1. V was pared by 5 bases and J by 7 bases, with 2 bases of the junction left unmatched. This CDR3 has 13 amino acids. Germline V gene lookup returns CDR1 SGHTA and CDR2 FQGNSA. As DNA, the CDR3 is TGTGCCAGCAGCCGACAGGGGGCAAATGAGCAGTTCTTC. Translated, it gives CASSRQGANEQFF.

The DNA for the CDR3 is TGTGCCAGCGCCCTGGGTCTAGCCCCCTACGAGCAGTACTTC. Its translation: CASALGLAPYEQYF. The chain recombines TRBV27 with TRBJ2-7, with D maybe TRBD2 (5 bases). Looked up from germline, CDR1 is MNHEY and CDR2 is SMNVEV (reference sequence). Trimming removed 8 bases at V and 2 bases at J, with 16 bases between. The CDR3 is 14 amino acids.